This T cell receptor (beta chain) is drawn from a study of blood T cell repertoires in COVID-19. Study-level information: Spain, Italy and the United States supplied samples that represented acute and convalescent COVID-19. The analysed material was cDNA or gDNA that came from T cells, B-cell-depleted T cells, or PBMCs.

In the source study's methods: For nucleated cells, counts were estimated from reference gene primer amplification. Profiled with immunoSEQ multiplex PCR; TCRdb holds only in-frame clones, not every one. V, J and clone size derive from that table, while D and trimming were established from the DNA sequence. The data contain 200,000 to 300,000 clones, 84% of them singletons. The trim removed 3 bases at V and 6 bases at J, leaving 11 bases unmatched. Germline CDR1 reads SGHDT; CDR2 reads YYEEEE. The CDR3 contains 15 residues. Sequencing was carried out using peripheral blood. This TCR was sampled from a man between 50 and 59 years old with acute or convalescent COVID-19. J is TRBJ1-1 and V is TRBV5-6, with 7 bases identical to TRBD1. This chain's CDR3 is CASSSWDSIAAEAFF. The CDR3 DNA reads TGTGCCAGCAGCTCATGGGACAGTATCGCGGCTGAAGCTTTCTTT.